This T cell receptor beta chain was recorded in a study of Tregs in tolerant kidney transplant recipients. Profiling relied on immunoSEQ multiplex PCR, and the TCRdb table lists in-frame clones only, not all of them. The top ten hold more than 4.5% of the sample, which has some 55,000 clones, around 83% seen once. About this clone itself: The target antigen is unknown.

CDR3 length: 16 residues. The germline CDR1 and CDR2 sequences are SGHTA and FQGNSA. Between the trimmed V and J ends, which lost 5 bases and 4 bases, there was a span of 21 bases. Unstimulated Tregs (CD4+CD25+CD127-) and CD4+CD25- non-Tregs were sorted from PBMCs. General study results and limits: Biological reproducibility was not directly addressed in this study. Activated donor B cell expansion appeared to reveal the most relevant donor-specific TCRbeta repertoire. Findings come from small patient numbers and require larger validation.

Sequenced material: CD4+ T cells from blood. The rearrangement links TRBV7-2 to TRBJ2-7, with a weak D call TRBD2 (7 bases). The receptor's source is a human donor in good health. The CDR3 DNA reads as TGTGCCAGCAGCGGATCGGGGGGCCGGGTCCTTTACGAGCAGTACTTC. This translates into CASSGSGGRVLYEQYF.